This entry features one T cell receptor (beta chain) sequence. The CDR3 is made up of 14 amino acids. CDR1 and CDR2 from the germline V gene are DFQATT and SNEGSKA (reference sequence). Trimming removed 3 bases at V and 5 bases at J, with 16 bases between. The source of the sample is a study of T-cell reconstitution after alpha-beta-depleted transplantation in children. TCRbeta library preparation incorporated unique molecular identifiers. Each CDR3 protein is one row after TCRdb ran MiXCR on the PCR reads. The sample yields some 520,000 distinct CDR3 sequences, 32% seen once. The sample was PBMCs from the stem cell graft donor, taken from the stem cell graft. The TCR sequence derives from a human donor who donated a stem cell graft to a child with aplastic anemia. V and J are TRBV20-1 and TRBJ1-1; TRBD1 might be the D (6 bases). The CDR3 bases are TGCAGTGCTAGGGGGGGGGCAGGCGGGACTGAAGCTTTCTTT. This encodes CSARGGAGGTEAFF.